These 6 T cell receptor beta chains came from one sample sequenced in a study of response to subunit inactivated influenza vaccine. TCRdb reprocessed the RT-PCR reads via MiXCR and lists one record per CDR3 protein. This sample has about 480,000 distinct CDR3 sequences, with 10% to 15% found just once. The sequenced sample was PBMCs from blood, obtained roughly 6 weeks after vaccination. These receptors originate from a man aged 50 or older who received an inactivated influenza vaccine.

This clonotype was recorded a few times. The V call is TRBV4-1, the J call TRBJ2-5; 7 positions agree with TRBD2. Germline V CDR1 and CDR2: MGHRA, YSYEKL. The CDR3 has 15 residues. Trimming took 0 bases from V and 5 from J; bases not matched to a gene: 6. CDR3: CASSQDLVGGETQYF. The DNA of the CDR3 is TGCGCCAGCAGCCAAGATCTCGTGGGAGGGGAGACCCAGTACTTC.

This clonotype appeared a few times. As DNA, the CDR3 is TGTGCCTGGAGTGTACACTCCCAGGGGGCGCCCACCGGGGAGCTGTTTTTT. Its translation is CAWSVHSQGAPTGELFF. V usage is TRBV30 and J usage is TRBJ2-2; TRBD1 aligns across 8 bases. This CDR3 has 17 residues. CDR1 and CDR2 from the germline V gene are GTSNPN and SVGIG (reference sequence). The J segment lost 4 bases and the V segment lost 0 bases, leaving 10 bases of the junction unmatched.

The chain is built from TRBV11-2 and TRBJ2-5, with TRBD1 matching over 10 bases. V lost 3 bases and J lost 5; bases outside the gene matches: 6. The CDR3 extends over 15 amino acids. Germline V lookup: CDR1 SGHAT, CDR2 FQNNGV. This CDR3 reads CASSFLDRGFETQYF. The CDR3 bases are TGTGCCAGCAGCTTCCTGGACAGGGGGTTCGAGACCCAGTACTTC.

This chain links TRBV7-2 with TRBJ2-7; the D gene could be TRBD1 or TRBD2 (5 bases each). V was trimmed by 5 bases and J by 2 bases, leaving 13 bases between them. This CDR3 region has 14 residues. Germline values: CDR1 SGHTA, CDR2 FQGNSA. CDR3 sequence reads: CASSPTGTAYEQYF. CDR3 DNA: TGTGCCAGCAGCCCAACGGGGACCGCCTACGAGCAGTACTTC.

This sequence joins TRBV12-3 or TRBV12-4 and TRBJ1-4; D is possibly TRBD1 (6 bases). The length of the CDR3 is 15 residues. With 2 bases removed from V and 2 bases from J, the gap between germline ends came to 9 bases. The CDR3 protein is CASSLLQGTNEKLFF. CDR3 nucleotide sequence: TGTGCCAGCAGTTTACTCCAGGGGACTAATGAAAAACTGTTTTTT.

This clonotype was counted only a few times. The J gene is TRBJ2-7, the V gene TRBV7-2, with a tentative D call TRBD1 (5 bases). CDR3 length equals 15 residues. V lost 7 bases and J lost 5, with 21 bases in between. Germline V lookup: CDR1 SGHTA, CDR2 FQGNSA. In DNA, the CDR3 is TGTGCCAGCACCCTGTATGTCCAGGGCCGGCACGAGCAGTACTTC. Amino acids: CASTLYVQGRHEQYF.